This passage covers 20 T cell receptor beta chains from one sample sequenced in a study of radiation and T cells in renal cell carcinoma. Time point indicated: blood 2 weeks post-SBRT. Treatment meaning: 15 Gy SBRT to primary tumor, nephrectomy 4 weeks later. Profiling relied on immunoSEQ multiplex PCR, and the TCRdb table lists in-frame clones only, not all of them. Of some 150,000 clones in the sample, approximately 88% are singletons; the top ten hold 10% to 15%. The sample consisted of blood, taken from a patient whose treatment included radiotherapy and nephrectomy. These receptors all stem from a woman aged 50 to 60 with renal cell carcinoma.

J is TRBJ1-2 and V is TRBV19, with TRBD1 matching over 7 bases. Germline values: CDR1 LNHDA, CDR2 SQIVND (reference sequence). J gave up 8 bases and V 6 bases, and 12 bases lay outside the gene matches. This CDR3 contains 14 residues. This chain's CDR3 is CASSIQGPQTGYTF. The CDR3, as DNA: TGTGCCAGTAGCATACAGGGGCCACAGACCGGCTACACCTTC.

The J gene is TRBJ1-4, the V gene TRBV7-9; D possibly corresponds to TRBD1 (5 bases). The CDR3 has 14 residues. Germline-derived CDR1 and CDR2 are SEHNR and FQNEAQ (reference sequence). Trimming removed 3 bases at V and 5 bases at J, with 10 bases between. This chain's CDR3 is CASSFGTSNEKLFF. The CDR3 bases are TGTGCCAGCAGCTTCGGGACTTCCAATGAAAAACTGTTTTTT.

The genes are TRBV5-1 and TRBJ2-1, with D possibly TRBD2 on 5 matching bases. CDR3 length: 14 residues. V was pared by 2 bases and J by 5 bases, with 11 bases between. CDR1 and CDR2 (germline): SGHRS, YFSETQ. CDR3 nucleotides: TGCGCCAGCAGCTTTGAGGGAAATGACAATGAGCAGTTCTTC. This translates into CASSFEGNDNEQFF.

The gene calls are TRBV2 and TRBJ1-6; D remains ambiguous. The V end lost 5 bases, the J end lost 10 bases, and 18 bases lay between the germline ends. CDR3 length equals 15 residues. CDR1 and CDR2 (germline): SNHLY, FYNNEI. CDR3 protein: CASSPYWALGSPLHF. CDR3 sequence (DNA): TGTGCCAGCAGTCCATACTGGGCCCTTGGGTCACCCCTCCACTTT.

The V gene is TRBV10-3, the J gene TRBJ2-1, with 10 positions matching TRBD2. V shed 4 bases, J shed 8 bases, and the junction held 11 bases outside the gene matches. Germline assignment: CDR1 ENHRY and CDR2 SYGVKD. This CDR3 comprises 16 residues. CDR3 DNA: TGTGCCATCAGTGGTTCTTGGTTAGCGGGGGGCGATGAGCAGTTCTTC. It yields the protein CAISGSWLAGGDEQFF.

V usage is TRBV9 and J usage is TRBJ2-1; 9 bases agree with TRBD1. CDR3 length: 17 amino acids. CDR1 SGDLS and CDR2 YYNGEE come from the germline V gene. V shed 0 bases and J 4 bases; nucleotides not matched to a gene: 8. The CDR3 DNA is TGTGCCAGCAGCGTAGAAGGGGGGACAGGGATATACAATGAGCAGTTCTTC. As protein: CASSVEGGTGIYNEQFF.

The V gene is TRBV5-1, the J gene TRBJ2-5, with no clear D. The V end lost 0 bases, the J end lost 5 bases, and 11 bases lay between the germline ends. CDR3 length: 14 amino acids. Germline V gene lookup returns CDR1 SGHRS and CDR2 YFSETQ. The CDR3: CASSLEWTYETQYF. DNA of the CDR3: TGCGCCAGCAGCTTGGAATGGACCTATGAGACCCAGTACTTC.

V usage is TRBV5-8 and J usage is TRBJ1-5; D is possibly TRBD1 (5 bases). V lost 0 bases to trimming and J lost 1 base, with 14 bases between them. Germline V gene sequence: CDR1 SGHTS, CDR2 YDEGEE. The CDR3 length is 17 residues. The CDR3, as DNA: TGTGCCAGCAGCTTGGACGGGGGTTTTGTGAGCAATCAGCCCCAGCATTTT. Translation gives CASSLDGGFVSNQPQHF.

V is TRBV6-1 and J is TRBJ2-7, with D tentatively TRBD2 (5 bases). The CDR3 is 16 amino acids. CDR1 MNHNS and CDR2 SASEGT come from the germline V gene. The ends were cut back, 0 bases at V and 0 bases at J, with 12 bases in the middle. CDR3 amino acids: CASSEARALPSYEQYF. The CDR3 nucleotides read TGTGCCAGCAGTGAAGCGAGGGCCTTACCCTCCTACGAGCAGTACTTC.

V and J are TRBV9 and TRBJ2-3; no definite D call. The CDR3 has 13 amino acids. Germline values: CDR1 SGDLS, CDR2 YYNGEE. The V gene lost 4 bases and the J gene lost 4 bases, with 10 bases spanning the gap. The DNA of the CDR3 is TGTGCCAGCAGCCCGCGTCTAGCAGATACGCAGTATTTT. Residues: CASSPRLADTQYF.

In its sample, this clone was seen once. The chain links TRBV4-2 to TRBJ2-4, with D perhaps matching TRBD1 or TRBD2 (6 bases each). This CDR3 spans 19 amino acids. V was cut by 3 bases and J by 2 bases, with 23 bases left in between. The germline V gene has CDR1 LGHNA and CDR2 YNFKEQ. As DNA, the CDR3 is TGTGCCAGCAGCCAGCACGATACCCTAGGGGGGCGGCCCAAAAACATTCAGTACTTC. Amino acids: CASSQHDTLGGRPKNIQYF.

V is TRBV10-3 and J is TRBJ2-5, with D possibly TRBD1 on 6 matching bases. Trimming took 1 base from V and 0 from J, leaving 9 bases between them. The CDR3 is 15 amino acids. Germline V gene lookup returns CDR1 ENHRY and CDR2 SYGVKD. The CDR3 coding sequence is TGTGCCATCAGTGAGTTGAGGACAGACCAAGAGACCCAGTACTTC. This codes for CAISELRTDQETQYF.

V gene TRBV7-8 combines with J gene TRBJ2-5, with 9 bases lining up with TRBD2. V lost 1 base and J lost 5; bases outside the gene matches: 5. Per the germline V gene, CDR1 is SGHVS and CDR2 is FQNEAQ. This CDR3 has 15 amino acids. CDR3 bases: TGTGCCAGCAGCTTAGTTGCGGGGGGGCCGGAGACCCAGTACTTC. Its protein product is CASSLVAGGPETQYF.

The genes are TRBV9 and TRBJ1-2, with D possibly matching TRBD1 (6 bases). Germline V gene lookup returns CDR1 SGDLS and CDR2 YYNGEE. The CDR3 sequence is 16 residues long. Trimming took 4 bases from V and 0 from J, leaving 16 bases between them. The CDR3 region has the DNA TGTGCCAGCAGCAATGACCCGAGGACAGCTAACTATGGCTACACCTTC. Encoded protein: CASSNDPRTANYGYTF. Full variable domain (missing parts from reference TRBV9 and TRBJ1-2): DSGVTQTPKHLITATGQRVTLRCSPRSGDLSVYWYQQSLDQGLQFLIQYYNGEERAKGNILERFSAQQFPDLHSELNLSSLELGDSALYFCASSNDPRTANYGYTFGSGTRLTVV.

This chain uses TRBV7-9 with TRBJ1-1; 9 bases agree with TRBD1. Per the germline V gene, CDR1 is SEHNR and CDR2 is FQNEAQ (reference sequence). CDR3 length equals 16 residues. V dropped 5 bases and J dropped 1; count of bases not matched to a gene: 8. DNA for the CDR3: TGTGCCAGCAGCCCATCAACAGGGGGCGCGAACACTGAAGCTTTCTTT. It codes for CASSPSTGGANTEAFF.

V usage is TRBV6-1 and J usage is TRBJ2-1, with 9 nucleotides matching TRBD1. The CDR3 totals 15 residues. Germline CDR1 is MNHNS and CDR2 is SASEGT. V shed 8 bases and J 6 bases; nucleotides not matched to a gene: 11. The CDR3 sequence is CASRTLDRGTNEQFF. The CDR3 DNA reads as TGTGCCAGCCGAACCTTGGACAGGGGCACCAATGAGCAGTTCTTC.

This chain links TRBV5-1 with TRBJ2-2; TRBD1 or TRBD2 may be the D gene (6 bases each). In germline, CDR1 is SGHRS, CDR2 YFSETQ. V was clipped by 0 bases and J by 3 bases, with 9 bases between them. The CDR3 is 15 amino acids. CDR3 region: CASSLEGGYTGELFF. The DNA for the CDR3 is TGCGCCAGCAGCTTGGAGGGGGGCTACACCGGGGAGCTGTTTTTT.

The rearrangement joins TRBV7-9 to TRBJ2-1, with 8 bases matching TRBD2. Trimming at V came to 6 bases and at J to 6 bases, leaving 22 bases not matched to a gene. The CDR3 covers 19 residues. Germline CDR1 is SEHNR and CDR2 is FQNEAQ (reference sequence). The CDR3 region has the DNA TGTGCCAGCAGGCCCCGAGAGCGGGGGTCACCCCGAACGTTCAATGAGCAGTTCTTC. It translates to CASRPRERGSPRTFNEQFF.

The CDR3 loop reads CASSVDTGLATGELFF. The CDR3 region has the DNA TGTGCCAGCAGCGTAGATACGGGGCTAGCGACCGGGGAGCTGTTTTTT. The rearrangement joins TRBV9 to TRBJ2-2, with a tentative D call TRBD2 (6 bases). The CDR3 runs to 16 residues. Between the trimmed V and J ends, which lost 0 bases and 5 bases, there was a span of 14 bases. Germline CDR1 reads SGDLS; CDR2 reads YYNGEE.

The rearrangement uses TRBV19 and TRBJ1-5; the D is unclear. The CDR3 sequence is 14 residues long. CDR1 and CDR2 (germline): LNHDA, SQIVND (reference sequence). V was shortened by 5 bases and J by 1 base, with 9 bases between the two germline ends. CDR3 loop: CASSAEWSNQPQHF. Here the CDR3 DNA reads TGTGCCAGTAGTGCCGAGTGGAGCAATCAGCCCCAGCATTTT.